Sequencing of this TCR beta chain was carried out in a study of blood T cell repertoires in COVID-19. Study summary: PBMCs, B-cell-depleted T cells, or T cells provided the cDNA or gDNA that made up the material.

Original analysis: Researchers report that nucleated cell counts were estimated from reference gene primer amplification. Method: immunoSEQ multiplex PCR; TCRdb's copy keeps in-frame clones and lacks some. V, J and clone size derive from that table, while D and trimming were established from the DNA sequence. The sample contains over 110,000 clones, roughly 88% of which appear only once. This CDR3 region has 16 residues. Trimming cost V 6 bases and J 2 bases; bases outside gene matches: 9. Looked up from germline, CDR1 is SGHDN and CDR2 is FVKESK. The specimen was peripheral blood. The chain employs TRBV14 and TRBJ2-7; the match to TRBD2 covers 11 bases. The sequence was collected from a man in his 60s with active or convalescent COVID-19. The CDR3 loop is CASREASGGPTYEQYF. CDR3 nucleotide sequence: TGTGCCAGCAGGGAAGCTAGCGGGGGGCCGACCTACGAGCAGTACTTC.